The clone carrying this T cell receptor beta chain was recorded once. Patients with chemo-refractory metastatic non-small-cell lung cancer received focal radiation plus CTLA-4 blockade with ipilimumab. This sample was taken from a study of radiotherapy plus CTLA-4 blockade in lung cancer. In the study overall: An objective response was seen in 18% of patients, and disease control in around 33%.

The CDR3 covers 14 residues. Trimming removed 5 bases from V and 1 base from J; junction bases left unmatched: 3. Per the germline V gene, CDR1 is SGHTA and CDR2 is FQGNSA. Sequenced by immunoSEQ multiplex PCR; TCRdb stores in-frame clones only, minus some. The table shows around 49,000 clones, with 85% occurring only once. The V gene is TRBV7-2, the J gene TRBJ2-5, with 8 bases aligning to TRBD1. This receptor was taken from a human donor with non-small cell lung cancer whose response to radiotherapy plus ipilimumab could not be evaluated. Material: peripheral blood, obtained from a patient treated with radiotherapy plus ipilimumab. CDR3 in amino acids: CASSGDRSQETQYF. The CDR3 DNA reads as TGTGCCAGCAGCGGGGACAGGAGCCAAGAGACCCAGTACTTC.